This T cell receptor beta chain was observed in a study of CD8 T cells in acute hepatitis C reinfection. For the study at large: TCRbeta of HCV NS3-1073-specific CD8+ T cells was profiled. Study observations and caveats: No group differed significantly in the high NS3-1073 repertoire diversity. CDR3 sequences shared with other epitopes were rare. Preferential TRBV04 and TRBV06 usage appeared in all groups and was not explained by the naive pool.

A remark on this clone: Its antigen is as yet unknown.

The protocol was immunoSEQ multiplex PCR, while the TCRdb copy is restricted to in-frame clones and leaves out a portion. The data hold some 40,000 clones, with 87% observed a single time. The CDR3 contains 15 residues. Germline trimming cut 5 bases from V and 7 bases from J; bases unmatched to any gene: 8. Germline CDR1 reads PRHDT; CDR2 reads FYEKMQ (reference sequence). The time point is: naive CD8 control sorted from an acute-time-point sample. The gene calls are TRBV13 and TRBJ1-6, with 7 positions matching TRBD1. This clonotype originated in a man aged 30 to 45 with chronic hepatitis C. Sequencing was carried out using naive CD8+ T cells from PBMCs. CDR3 coding DNA: TGTGCCAGCAGCCCCCCGGACAGGAGAAATTCACCCCTCCACTTT. Protein: CASSPPDRRNSPLHF.